Detailed here is one T cell receptor (beta chain). This clonotype was counted many times. The target of this receptor is not known. A much larger clone is a single base away; this may be a read error. These data belong to a study of blood T cells in healthy people across ages (dated by TCRdb to the mid-2010s). With respect to the entire study: In model experiments, template switching captured roughly one uniquely barcoded TCR beta cDNA molecule for every two T cells. The study measured age-related changes in TCR beta repertoire diversity using deep sequencing normalized with unique cDNA molecular identifiers. The donors were split into four age groups: young (average about 16 years), middle-aged (roughly 39), aged (62) and long-lived (roughly 77). To avoid experimental bias, donors of different ages were spread randomly across the sequencing lanes. The study analyzed two additional independent replicas of 1 million unique cDNA reads from the same blood draw for two donors, one aged 18 to 30 and one aged 80 or older. The investigation overall reported the following: Estimates of total diversity based on one million sequenced T cells were regarded as lower bounds and as underestimates. Observed TCR beta diversity per million T cells fell roughly linearly with age, and a significant reduction was already apparent by age approximately 41. Compared with the aged group, more naive CD4+ T cells, fewer expanded clones and increased TCR diversity were shown by the long-lived group, suggesting age selection. Because donor CMV infection status was unknown, age-related changes in expanded clonotypes were potentially confounded. Observed TCR beta diversity correlated strongly with the percentage of naive T cells measured by flow cytometry. Since profiling was done on bulk unsorted PBMCs, naive and antigen-experienced compartments could not be conclusively compared.

The donors were under 40 Caucasian individuals from Russia, aged roughly 6 to 100 years, who were systemically healthy. About 9.8 milliliters of peripheral blood were drawn from each donor into EDTA-treated Vacutainer tubes. Ficoll-Paque density-gradient centrifugation was used to isolate PBMCs, with at least 7 million obtained per sample. Trizol reagent was used to extract total RNA from the PBMCs, yielding at least 5 micrograms per sample. The percentages of naive CD45RAhigh/CD27high T cells were determined by flow cytometry on a PBMC aliquot from every donor. CDR1 is given as SGHDN and CDR2 as FVKESK, both from the germline V gene. A distance of 1 base separates the germline ends of V and J, which lose 1 base and 4 bases respectively. Spanning cysteine to phenylalanine, the CDR3 consists of 11 amino acids. Only the CDR3 DNA is retained, 33 bases long and in frame from the first base. Library prep was done by 5' RACE. A second PCR of roughly 6 to 12 cycles was run with a J-beta primer mix and a sample-barcoded 5' primer. A unique molecular identifier was introduced onto each TCR beta cDNA molecule by a template-switch 5' adaptor carrying 12 random nucleotides. At least 2.5 million CDR3-containing paired-end reads were obtained from each sample. First-strand cDNA was synthesized from all RNA with the Mint cDNA synthesis kit, primed by a TRBC-specific oligonucleotide. Following uracil-DNA glycosylase treatment, all cDNA underwent a first 18-cycle PCR with the universal primers M1SS and BC2_uni_R. As for how the authors treated the data: For normalization, 1 million high-quality reads were randomly selected from each sample, with every read carrying a distinct molecular identifier. Reads sharing molecular identifiers were discarded rather than binned into consensus sequences. MiTCR, set to a Q25 quality threshold and the strictest error-elimination algorithm, was used for CDR3 identification, clonotype clustering and error correction. A nonparametric unseen species model using Euler transformation provided a lower-bound estimate of total TCR beta diversity. TCRdb trimmed public reads at Q25 via fastp, called clones via MiXCR and kept in-frame beta chains. Each entry merges the rows of one CDR3 protein and shows their most common DNA and genes. These V and J calls rely on TCRdb rather than the paper's analysis. The sample table holds around 1,900,000 distinct CDR3 sequences, of which about two fifths were seen once. The top ten hold about 23% of the sample.

This clonotype originated in a human donor in good health. Sequenced material: blood. Recombination connected TRBV14 to TRBJ2-5; the D gene lacks a confident call. Read as DNA, the sequence is TGTGCCAGCAGCCAAGTAGAGACCCAGTACTTC. The encoded protein is CASSQVETQYF.